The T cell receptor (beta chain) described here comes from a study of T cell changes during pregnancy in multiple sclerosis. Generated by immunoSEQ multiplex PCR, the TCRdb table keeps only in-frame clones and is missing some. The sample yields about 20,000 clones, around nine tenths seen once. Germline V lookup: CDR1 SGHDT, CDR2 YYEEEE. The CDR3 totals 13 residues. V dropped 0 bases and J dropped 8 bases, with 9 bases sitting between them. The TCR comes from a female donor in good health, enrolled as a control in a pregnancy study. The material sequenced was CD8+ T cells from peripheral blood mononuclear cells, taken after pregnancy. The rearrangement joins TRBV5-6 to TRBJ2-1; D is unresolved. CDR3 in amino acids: CASSLGRSYEQFF. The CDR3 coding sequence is TGTGCCAGCAGCTTGGGGCGGAGTTATGAGCAGTTCTTC.